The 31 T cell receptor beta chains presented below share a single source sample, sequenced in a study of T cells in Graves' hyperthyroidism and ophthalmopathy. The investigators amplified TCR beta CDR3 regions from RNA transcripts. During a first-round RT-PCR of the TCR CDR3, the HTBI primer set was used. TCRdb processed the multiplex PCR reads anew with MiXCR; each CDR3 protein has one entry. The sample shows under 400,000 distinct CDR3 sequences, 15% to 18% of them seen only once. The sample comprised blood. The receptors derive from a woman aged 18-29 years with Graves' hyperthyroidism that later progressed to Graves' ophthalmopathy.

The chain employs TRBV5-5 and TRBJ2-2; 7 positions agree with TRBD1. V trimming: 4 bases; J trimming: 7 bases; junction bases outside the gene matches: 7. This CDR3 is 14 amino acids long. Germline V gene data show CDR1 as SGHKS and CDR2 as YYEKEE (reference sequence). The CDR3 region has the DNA TGTGCCAGCAGCCTGGACAGGTTAGGCGGGGAGCTGTTTTTT. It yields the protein CASSLDRLGGELFF.

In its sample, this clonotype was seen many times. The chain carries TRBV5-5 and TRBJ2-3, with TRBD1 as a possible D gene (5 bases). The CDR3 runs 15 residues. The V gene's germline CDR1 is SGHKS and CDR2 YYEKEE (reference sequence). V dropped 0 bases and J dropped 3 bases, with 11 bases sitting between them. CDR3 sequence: CASSLARVKTDTQYF. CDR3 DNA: TGTGCCAGCAGCTTGGCCAGGGTTAAAACAGATACGCAGTATTTT.

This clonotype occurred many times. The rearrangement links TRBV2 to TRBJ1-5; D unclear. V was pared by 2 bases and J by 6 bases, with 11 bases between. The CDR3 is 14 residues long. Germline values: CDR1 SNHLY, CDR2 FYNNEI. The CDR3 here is CASSEIGESQPQHF. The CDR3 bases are TGTGCCAGCAGTGAAATAGGCGAGAGTCAGCCCCAGCATTTT.

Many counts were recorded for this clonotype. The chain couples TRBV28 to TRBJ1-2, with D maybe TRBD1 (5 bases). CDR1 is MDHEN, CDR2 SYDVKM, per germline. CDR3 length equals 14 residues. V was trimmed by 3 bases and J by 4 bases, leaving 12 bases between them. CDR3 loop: CASSLAGQIYGYTF. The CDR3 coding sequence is TGTGCCAGCAGTTTGGCGGGGCAAATCTATGGCTACACCTTC.

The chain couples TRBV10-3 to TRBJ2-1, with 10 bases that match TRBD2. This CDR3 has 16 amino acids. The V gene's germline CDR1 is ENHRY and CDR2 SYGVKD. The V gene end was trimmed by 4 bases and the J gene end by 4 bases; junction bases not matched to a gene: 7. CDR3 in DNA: TGTGCCATCAGTGGCACTAGCGGGAATCGGTACAATGAGCAGTTCTTC. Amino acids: CAISGTSGNRYNEQFF.

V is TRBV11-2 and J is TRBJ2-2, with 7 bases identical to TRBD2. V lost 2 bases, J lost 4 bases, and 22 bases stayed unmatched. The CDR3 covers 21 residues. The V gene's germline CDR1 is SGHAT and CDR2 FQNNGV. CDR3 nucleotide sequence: TGTGCCAGCAGCTTAAGATTTGACGTCGAGTTGGCGGGAGATGGCACCGGGGAGCTGTTTTTT. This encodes CASSLRFDVELAGDGTGELFF.

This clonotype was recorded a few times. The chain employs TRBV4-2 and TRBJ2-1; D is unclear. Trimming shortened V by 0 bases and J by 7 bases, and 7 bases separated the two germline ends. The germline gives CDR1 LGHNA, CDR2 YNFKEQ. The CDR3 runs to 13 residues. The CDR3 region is CASSQESVNEQFF. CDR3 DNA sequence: TGTGCCAGCAGCCAAGAATCGGTTAATGAGCAGTTCTTC.

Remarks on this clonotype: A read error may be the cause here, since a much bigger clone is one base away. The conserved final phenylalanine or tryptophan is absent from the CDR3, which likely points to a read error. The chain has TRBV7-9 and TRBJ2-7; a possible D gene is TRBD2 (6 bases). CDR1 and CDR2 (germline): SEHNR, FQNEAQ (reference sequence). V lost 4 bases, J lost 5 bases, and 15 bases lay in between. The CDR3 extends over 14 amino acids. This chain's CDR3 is CASSSPTSVHEQYS. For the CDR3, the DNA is TGTGCCAGCAGCTCCCCGACTAGTGTGCACGAGCAGTACTCC.

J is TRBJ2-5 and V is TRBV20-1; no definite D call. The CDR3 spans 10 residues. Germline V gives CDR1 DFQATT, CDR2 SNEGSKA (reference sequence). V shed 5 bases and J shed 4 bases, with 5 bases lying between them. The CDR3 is CSAPRETQYF. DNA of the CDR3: TGCAGTGCTCCGAGAGAGACCCAGTACTTC.

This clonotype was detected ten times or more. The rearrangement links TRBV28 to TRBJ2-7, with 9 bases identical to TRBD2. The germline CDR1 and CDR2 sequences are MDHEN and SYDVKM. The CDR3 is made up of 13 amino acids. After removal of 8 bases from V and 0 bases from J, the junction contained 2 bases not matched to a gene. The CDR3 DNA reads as TGTGCCAGCCTAGCGGGGAGCTCCTACGAGCAGTACTTC. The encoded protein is CASLAGSSYEQYF.

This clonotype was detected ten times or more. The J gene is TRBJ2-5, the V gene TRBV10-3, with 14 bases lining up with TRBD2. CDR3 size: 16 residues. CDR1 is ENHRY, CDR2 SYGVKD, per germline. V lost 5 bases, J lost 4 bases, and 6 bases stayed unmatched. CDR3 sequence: CAISPTSGRAIETQYF. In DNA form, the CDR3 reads TGTGCCATCAGTCCGACTAGCGGGAGGGCGATAGAGACCCAGTACTTC.

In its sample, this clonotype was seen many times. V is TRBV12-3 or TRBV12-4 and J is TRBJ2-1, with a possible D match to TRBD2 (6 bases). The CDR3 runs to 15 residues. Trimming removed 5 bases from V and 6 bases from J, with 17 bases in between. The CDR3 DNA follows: TGTGCCAGCAGTGGCCCGGGAGTCCGGGGCAATGAGCAGTTCTTC. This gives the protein CASSGPGVRGNEQFF.

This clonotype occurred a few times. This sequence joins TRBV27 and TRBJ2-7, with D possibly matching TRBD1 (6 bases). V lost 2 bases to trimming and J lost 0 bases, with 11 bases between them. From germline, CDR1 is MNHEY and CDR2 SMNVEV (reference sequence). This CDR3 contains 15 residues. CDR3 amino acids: CASSLGTISSYEQYF. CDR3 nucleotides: TGTGCCAGCAGTTTAGGGACAATAAGCTCCTACGAGCAGTACTTC.

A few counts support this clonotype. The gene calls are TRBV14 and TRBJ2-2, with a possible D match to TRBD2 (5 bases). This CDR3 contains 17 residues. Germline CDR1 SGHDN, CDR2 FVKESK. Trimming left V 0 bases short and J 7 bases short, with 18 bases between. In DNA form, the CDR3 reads TGTGCCAGCAGCCAAGATCAGATAGGGCGGAGGAACGGGGAGCTGTTTTTT. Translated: CASSQDQIGRRNGELFF.

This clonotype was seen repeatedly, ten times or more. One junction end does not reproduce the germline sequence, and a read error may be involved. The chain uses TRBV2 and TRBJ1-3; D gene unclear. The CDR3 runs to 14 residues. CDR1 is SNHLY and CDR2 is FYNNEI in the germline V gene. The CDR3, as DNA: TGTGCCAGCCGTGATCGGGGCTCTGGAAACACCATATATTTT. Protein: CASRDRGSGNTIYF.

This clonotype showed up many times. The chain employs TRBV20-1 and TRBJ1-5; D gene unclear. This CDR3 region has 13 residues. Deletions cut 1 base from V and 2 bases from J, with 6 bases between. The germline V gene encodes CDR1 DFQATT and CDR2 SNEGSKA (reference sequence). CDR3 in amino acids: CSARADGNQPQHF. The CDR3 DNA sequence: TGCAGTGCTAGAGCCGACGGCAATCAGCCCCAGCATTTT.

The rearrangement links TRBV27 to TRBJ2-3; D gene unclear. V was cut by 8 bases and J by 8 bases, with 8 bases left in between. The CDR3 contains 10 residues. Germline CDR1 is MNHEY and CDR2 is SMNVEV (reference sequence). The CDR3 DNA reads TGTGCCAGCGGTATAAGTACGCAGTATTTT. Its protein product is CASGISTQYF.

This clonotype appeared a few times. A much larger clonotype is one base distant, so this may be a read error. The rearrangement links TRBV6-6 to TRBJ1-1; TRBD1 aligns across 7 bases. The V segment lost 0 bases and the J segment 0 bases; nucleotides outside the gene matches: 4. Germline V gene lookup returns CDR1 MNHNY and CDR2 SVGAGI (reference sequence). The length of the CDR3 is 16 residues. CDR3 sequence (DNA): TGTGCCAGCAGTTACTCCTCGACAGGGATGAACACTGAAGCTTTCTTT. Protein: CASSYSSTGMNTEAFF.

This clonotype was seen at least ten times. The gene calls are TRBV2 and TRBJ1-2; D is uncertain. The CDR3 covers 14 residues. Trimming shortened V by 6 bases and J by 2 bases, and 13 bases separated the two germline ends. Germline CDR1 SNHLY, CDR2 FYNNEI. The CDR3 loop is CASRPDTYNYGYTF. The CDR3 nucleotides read TGTGCCAGCAGGCCCGACACCTACAACTATGGCTACACCTTC.

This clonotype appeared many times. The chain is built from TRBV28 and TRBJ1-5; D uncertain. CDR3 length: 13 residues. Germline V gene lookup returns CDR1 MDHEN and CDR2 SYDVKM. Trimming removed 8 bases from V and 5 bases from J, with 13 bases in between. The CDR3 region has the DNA TGTGCCAGCGCACTTAGCCTCGATCAGCCCCAGCATTTT. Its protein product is CASALSLDQPQHF.

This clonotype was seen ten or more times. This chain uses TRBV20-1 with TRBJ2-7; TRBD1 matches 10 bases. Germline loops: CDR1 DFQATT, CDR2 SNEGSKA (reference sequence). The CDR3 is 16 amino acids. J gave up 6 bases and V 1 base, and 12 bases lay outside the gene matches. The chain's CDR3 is CSARVRTWTGGGEQYF. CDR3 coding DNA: TGCAGTGCTAGAGTCCGAACCTGGACAGGGGGAGGCGAGCAGTACTTC.

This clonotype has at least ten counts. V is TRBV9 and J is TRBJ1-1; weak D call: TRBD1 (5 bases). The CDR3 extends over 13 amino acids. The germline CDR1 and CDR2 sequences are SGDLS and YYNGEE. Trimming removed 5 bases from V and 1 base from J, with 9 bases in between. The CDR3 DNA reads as TGTGCCAGCAGACAACAGGAGAACACTGAAGCTTTCTTT. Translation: CASRQQENTEAFF.

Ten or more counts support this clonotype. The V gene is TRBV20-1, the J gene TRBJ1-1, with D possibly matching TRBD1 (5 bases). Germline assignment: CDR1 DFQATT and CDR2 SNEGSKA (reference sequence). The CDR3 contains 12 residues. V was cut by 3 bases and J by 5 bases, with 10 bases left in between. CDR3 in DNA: TGCAGTGCTAGTCACAGGCCAACTGAAGCTTTCTTT. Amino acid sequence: CSASHRPTEAFF.

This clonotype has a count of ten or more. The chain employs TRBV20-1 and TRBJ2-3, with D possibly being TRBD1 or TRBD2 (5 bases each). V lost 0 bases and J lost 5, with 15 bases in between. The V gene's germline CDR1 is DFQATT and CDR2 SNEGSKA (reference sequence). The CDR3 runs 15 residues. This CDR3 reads CSARDGGEAGDTQYF. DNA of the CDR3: TGCAGTGCTAGAGATGGGGGAGAGGCAGGAGATACGCAGTATTTT.

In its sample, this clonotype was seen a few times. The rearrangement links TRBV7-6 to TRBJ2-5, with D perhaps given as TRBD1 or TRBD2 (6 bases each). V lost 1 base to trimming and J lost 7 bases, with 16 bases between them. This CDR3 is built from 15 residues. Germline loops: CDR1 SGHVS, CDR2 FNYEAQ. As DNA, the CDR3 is TGTGCCAGCAGCTTAGGAAGGGGGGCAGGACTGACCCAGTACTTC. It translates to CASSLGRGAGLTQYF.

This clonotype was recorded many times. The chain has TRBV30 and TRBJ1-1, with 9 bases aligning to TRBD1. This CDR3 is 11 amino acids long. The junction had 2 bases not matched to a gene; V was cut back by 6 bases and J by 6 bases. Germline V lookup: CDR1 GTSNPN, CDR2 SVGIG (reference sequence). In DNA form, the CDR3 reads TGTGCCTGTCACAGGGGGCCTGAAGCTTTCTTT. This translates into CACHRGPEAFF.

Here the CDR3 reads CASSQGRAEQFF. CDR3 coding DNA: TGTGCCAGCAGCCAAGGTCGGGCTGAGCAGTTCTTC. The chain has TRBV5-4 and TRBJ2-1; D gene ambiguous. Per germline, CDR1 SGHNT and CDR2 YYREEE (reference sequence). Trimming took 4 bases from V and 9 from J, leaving 11 bases between them. The CDR3 runs 12 residues. The full variable domain, its missing parts supplied by reference TRBV5-4 and TRBJ2-1, is ETGVTQSPTHLIKTRGQQVTLRCSSQSGHNTVSWYQQALGQGPQFIFQYYREEENGRGNFPPRFSGLQFPNYSSELNVNALELDDSALYLCASSQGRAEQFFGPGTRLTVL.

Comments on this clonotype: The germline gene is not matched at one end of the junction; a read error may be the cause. CDR3 amino acids: CASSLSSDITGAFF. CDR3 coding DNA: TGTGCCAGCAGCTTGAGCAGTGACATCACTGGAGCTTTCTTT. V gene TRBV11-1 combines with J gene TRBJ1-1, with D hard to call. There are 14 residues in the CDR3. In germline, CDR1 is SGHAT, CDR2 FQDESV (reference sequence).

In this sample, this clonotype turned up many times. The CDR3 DNA reads as TGTGCCAGCAGTTACGGCGGGAGGGCCCCCTACAATGAGCAGTTCTTC. Its translation: CASSYGGRAPYNEQFF. The J gene is TRBJ2-1, the V gene TRBV6-6; 9 nucleotides agree with TRBD2. With V trimmed by 2 bases and J by 2 bases, 4 bases remained unmatched. The CDR3 sequence is 16 residues long. From germline, CDR1 is MNHNY and CDR2 SVGAGI (reference sequence).

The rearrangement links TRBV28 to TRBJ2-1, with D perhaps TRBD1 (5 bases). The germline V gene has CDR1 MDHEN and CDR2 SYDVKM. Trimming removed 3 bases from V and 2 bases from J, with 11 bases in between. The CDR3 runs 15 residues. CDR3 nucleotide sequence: TGTGCCAGCAGTTTCCCGACGACAGCCTACAATGAGCAGTTCTTC. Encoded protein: CASSFPTTAYNEQFF.

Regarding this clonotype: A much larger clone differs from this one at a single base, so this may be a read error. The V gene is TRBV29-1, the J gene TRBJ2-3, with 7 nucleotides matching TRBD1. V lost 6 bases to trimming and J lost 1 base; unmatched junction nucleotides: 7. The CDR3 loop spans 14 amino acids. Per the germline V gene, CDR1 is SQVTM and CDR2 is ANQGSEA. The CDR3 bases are TGCAGCGTGTCGACAGGGTGTGGCACAGATACGCAGTATTTT. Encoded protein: CSVSTGCGTDTQYF.